A selection of T cell receptor beta chains follows, all from one sample in a study of technical replicates of blood from several donors. Method: immunoSEQ multiplex PCR; TCRdb's copy keeps in-frame clones and lacks some. The sample has about 80,000 clones, roughly nine tenths seen once. Input material: T cells isolated from PBMCs. The receptors derive from a human donor in good health. Both conserved end residues are part of each CDR3. The D gene is left open where the match is weak. Not every row has a clone size; where given, it reads once, few, many or a size class.

clone size	V gene	D gene	J gene	CDR3 DNA	CDR3 protein
-	TRBV9	TRBD2	TRBJ2-3	TGTGCCAGCAGCGCCTTCCCTAGACTAGCGGACGGGGGGGATACGCAGTATTTT	CASSAFPRLADGGDTQYF
few	TRBV9	-	TRBJ2-1	TGTGCCAGCAGCGTAGGCCTAGTAGTCTACAATGAGCAGTTCTTC	CASSVGLVVYNEQFF
-	TRBV28	-	TRBJ2-1	TGTGCCAGCAGTTTTAACCGAGGCCCTAACTCCTACAATGAGCAGTTCTTC	CASSFNRGPNSYNEQFF
once	TRBV19	-	TRBJ2-2	TGTGCCAGTAGTATGAGACCCAGGGGGGAGCTGTTTTTT	CASSMRPRGELFF
-	TRBV11-3	-	TRBJ2-7	TGTGCCAGCAGCTTAGGGGCCTCCTCCTACGAGCAGTACTTC	CASSLGASSYEQYF
-	TRBV27	TRBD2	TRBJ2-5	TGTGCCAGTACTAGCGGGAGGGCCCAGGAGACCCAGTACTTC	CASTSGRAQETQYF
-	TRBV7-6	-	TRBJ2-3	TGTGCCAGCAGCTCCCCTAGCGCCTCCTCCGATACGCAGTATTTT	CASSSPSASSDTQYF
-	TRBV29-1	-	TRBJ2-1	TGCAGCGTTGACTCGGACAGGGCCACGGGAGGCGGAATCTTC	CSVDSDRATGGGIF
once	TRBV7-2	-	TRBJ2-1	TGTGCCAGCAGTCCGACACACAATGAGCAGTTCTTC	CASSPTHNEQFF
-	TRBV5-1	TRBD1	TRBJ1-4	TGCGCCAGCAGCAGACAGGGAAACGAAAAACTGTTTTTT	CASSRQGNEKLFF
-	TRBV9	TRBD2	TRBJ2-1	TGTGCCAGCAGCGTAGGGGGCGGGAGGGTAGTTACTGAGCAGTTCTTC	CASSVGGGRVVTEQFF
-	TRBV29-1	TRBD1	TRBJ1-1	TGCAGCGTTGAGGCAGGGGGGAACACTGAAGCTTTCTTT	CSVEAGGNTEAFF
-	TRBV5-4	TRBD1	TRBJ1-2	TGTGCCAGCAGCATGACAGGGGCCTATGGCTACACCTTC	CASSMTGAYGYTF
-	TRBV5-5	-	TRBJ1-5	TGTGCCAGCAGCTTACAGGGTTCCAATCAGCCCCAGCATTTT	CASSLQGSNQPQHF
-	TRBV4-3	TRBD1	TRBJ1-1	TGCGCCAGCAGCCAATACTCTTCCGGGACAGAATTTAACACTGAAGCTTTCTTT	CASSQYSSGTEFNTEAFF
once	TRBV30	TRBD2	TRBJ2-1	TGTGCCTGGAGTTCCTTTGACGGGACTAGCGGGAGAGGCTACAATGAGCAGTTCTTC	CAWSSFDGTSGRGYNEQFF
-	TRBV2	TRBD1	TRBJ1-2	TGTGCCAGCAGTGAAGGTGCATACAGGGGGAATGGCTACACCTTC	CASSEGAYRGNGYTF
-	TRBV29-1	-	TRBJ1-2	TGCAGCGTTGAGGGAGGTTTTGGGGGCTACACCTTC	CSVEGGFGGYTF
-	TRBV6-1	TRBD2	TRBJ2-1	TGTGCCAGCAGTGCGTTGACTAGCGGGAGGGATGAGCAGTTCTTC	CASSALTSGRDEQFF
-	TRBV4-1	-	TRBJ1-3	TGCGCCAGCAGCCAACCCGTACTCCTCTCTGGAAACACCATATATTTT	CASSQPVLLSGNTIYF
once	TRBV19	-	TRBJ2-2	TGTGCCAGTAGTATCCAGGTTTACACCGGGGAGCTGTTTTTT	CASSIQVYTGELFF
-	TRBV9	-	TRBJ1-2	TGTGCCAGCAGCGTGGCGTCTCAGGCAGGAAACTATGGCTACACCTTC	CASSVASQAGNYGYTF
-	TRBV13	-	TRBJ1-1	TGTGCCAGCAGCCCCCTCGACAGGTACTTAGCTTTCTTT	CASSPLDRYLAFF
-	TRBV28	TRBD1	TRBJ1-3	TGTGCCAGCAGTCCCCGGACAGGCTCTGGAAACACCATATATTTT	CASSPRTGSGNTIYF
few	TRBV30	TRBD1	TRBJ1-1	TGTGCCTCTATGGACAGGTGGAACACTGAAGCTTTCTTT	CASMDRWNTEAFF
-	TRBV4-2	-	TRBJ2-3	TGTGCCAGCAGCCATCCCCTAGGACCAGCGGGCACAGATACGCAGTATTTT	CASSHPLGPAGTDTQYF
-	TRBV7-9	TRBD2	TRBJ2-5	TGTGCCAGCAGCTTACTGACTAGCGGGAGGGCCCGGGGGGAGACCCAGTACTTC	CASSLLTSGRARGETQYF
-	TRBV7-8	TRBD1	TRBJ1-1	TGTGCCAGCAGCCACTGGCCGGGACAGGGGGCCACTGAAGCTTTCTTT	CASSHWPGQGATEAFF
-	TRBV28	-	TRBJ2-7	TGTGCCAGCACCCTGAGTGGCAGGTACGAGCAGTACTTC	CASTLSGRYEQYF
-	TRBV2	TRBD1	TRBJ2-7	TGTGCCGGGGACAGGGGGTTCGAGCAGTACTTC	CAGDRGFEQYF
-	TRBV9	-	TRBJ2-7	TGTGCCAGCAGCGTAGAAGGGAGGCTTGGCGAGCAGTACTTC	CASSVEGRLGEQYF
-	TRBV19	-	TRBJ1-1	TGTGCCAGTAGTATCCCCGCCGAGGCTTTCTTT	CASSIPAEAFF
-	TRBV29-1	TRBD1	TRBJ2-7	TGCAGCACGGGACAGGGCTACGAGCAGTACTTC	CSTGQGYEQYF
-	TRBV2	TRBD2	TRBJ2-1	TGTGCCAGCTTAGGACTAGCGGGAGGCAATGAGCAGTTCTTC	CASLGLAGGNEQFF
-	TRBV27	TRBD2	TRBJ2-1	TGTGCCAGCAGTCGCGGACTAGCGGGAGGTGGCAATGAGCAGTTCTTC	CASSRGLAGGGNEQFF
-	TRBV10-3	-	TRBJ2-2	TGTGCCATCAAGGAGGCATCGAACACCGGGGAGCTGTTTTTT	CAIKEASNTGELFF
-	TRBV20-1	TRBD2	TRBJ2-1	TGCAGTGCTAGCGGGAGGGATGAGCAGTTCTTC	CSASGRDEQFF
-	TRBV18	-	TRBJ2-2	TGTGCCAGCTCACCACTCCGTGCTAGGAACACCGGGGAGCTGTTTTTT	CASSPLRARNTGELFF
-	TRBV7-2	-	TRBJ1-1	TGTGCCAGCAGCCCCCTGTACTTGAACACTGAAGCTTTCTTT	CASSPLYLNTEAFF
once	TRBV5-1	-	TRBJ2-7	TGCGCCAGCAGCTTGGTAGGAGGGGCCTCCTACGAGCAGTACTTC	CASSLVGGASYEQYF
-	TRBV19	TRBD1	TRBJ1-1	TGTGCCAGTAGTAAAAGGACAGGTCAGAACACTGAAGCTTTCTTT	CASSKRTGQNTEAFF
few	TRBV6-5	-	TRBJ2-2	TGTGCCAGCAGCTCTACTAGCGGGGAGCTGTTTTTT	CASSSTSGELFF
-	TRBV28	TRBD2	TRBJ2-1	TGTGCCAGCAGTTTATTCGACCGGGACTACTCCTACAATGAGCAGTTCTTC	CASSLFDRDYSYNEQFF
-	TRBV11-3	TRBD1	TRBJ1-2	TGTGCCAGCAGCACTCCGGGACAGCGGTTGGGCTACACCTTC	CASSTPGQRLGYTF
-	TRBV25-1	-	TRBJ1-1	TGTGCCAGCAGTGAAGAAGGATGGGTAGGGGACACTGAAGCTTTCTTT	CASSEEGWVGDTEAFF
-	TRBV9	TRBD2	TRBJ2-7	TGTGCCAGCAGCGTATTGGGGGGGTCCGGCTACGAGCAGTACTTC	CASSVLGGSGYEQYF
-	TRBV21-1	-	TRBJ1-2	TGTGCCAGCAGCAGGGACAAGGGCTACACCTTC	CASSRDKGYTF
once	TRBV11-3	TRBD2	TRBJ2-2	TGTGCCAGCAGCCCCCCATGGACTAGCGGGAAGAACACCGGGGAGCTGTTTTTT	CASSPPWTSGKNTGELFF
-	TRBV19	-	TRBJ1-3	TGTGCCAGTAGTATCGATGGAGTGTCTACTGGAAACACCATATATTTT	CASSIDGVSTGNTIYF